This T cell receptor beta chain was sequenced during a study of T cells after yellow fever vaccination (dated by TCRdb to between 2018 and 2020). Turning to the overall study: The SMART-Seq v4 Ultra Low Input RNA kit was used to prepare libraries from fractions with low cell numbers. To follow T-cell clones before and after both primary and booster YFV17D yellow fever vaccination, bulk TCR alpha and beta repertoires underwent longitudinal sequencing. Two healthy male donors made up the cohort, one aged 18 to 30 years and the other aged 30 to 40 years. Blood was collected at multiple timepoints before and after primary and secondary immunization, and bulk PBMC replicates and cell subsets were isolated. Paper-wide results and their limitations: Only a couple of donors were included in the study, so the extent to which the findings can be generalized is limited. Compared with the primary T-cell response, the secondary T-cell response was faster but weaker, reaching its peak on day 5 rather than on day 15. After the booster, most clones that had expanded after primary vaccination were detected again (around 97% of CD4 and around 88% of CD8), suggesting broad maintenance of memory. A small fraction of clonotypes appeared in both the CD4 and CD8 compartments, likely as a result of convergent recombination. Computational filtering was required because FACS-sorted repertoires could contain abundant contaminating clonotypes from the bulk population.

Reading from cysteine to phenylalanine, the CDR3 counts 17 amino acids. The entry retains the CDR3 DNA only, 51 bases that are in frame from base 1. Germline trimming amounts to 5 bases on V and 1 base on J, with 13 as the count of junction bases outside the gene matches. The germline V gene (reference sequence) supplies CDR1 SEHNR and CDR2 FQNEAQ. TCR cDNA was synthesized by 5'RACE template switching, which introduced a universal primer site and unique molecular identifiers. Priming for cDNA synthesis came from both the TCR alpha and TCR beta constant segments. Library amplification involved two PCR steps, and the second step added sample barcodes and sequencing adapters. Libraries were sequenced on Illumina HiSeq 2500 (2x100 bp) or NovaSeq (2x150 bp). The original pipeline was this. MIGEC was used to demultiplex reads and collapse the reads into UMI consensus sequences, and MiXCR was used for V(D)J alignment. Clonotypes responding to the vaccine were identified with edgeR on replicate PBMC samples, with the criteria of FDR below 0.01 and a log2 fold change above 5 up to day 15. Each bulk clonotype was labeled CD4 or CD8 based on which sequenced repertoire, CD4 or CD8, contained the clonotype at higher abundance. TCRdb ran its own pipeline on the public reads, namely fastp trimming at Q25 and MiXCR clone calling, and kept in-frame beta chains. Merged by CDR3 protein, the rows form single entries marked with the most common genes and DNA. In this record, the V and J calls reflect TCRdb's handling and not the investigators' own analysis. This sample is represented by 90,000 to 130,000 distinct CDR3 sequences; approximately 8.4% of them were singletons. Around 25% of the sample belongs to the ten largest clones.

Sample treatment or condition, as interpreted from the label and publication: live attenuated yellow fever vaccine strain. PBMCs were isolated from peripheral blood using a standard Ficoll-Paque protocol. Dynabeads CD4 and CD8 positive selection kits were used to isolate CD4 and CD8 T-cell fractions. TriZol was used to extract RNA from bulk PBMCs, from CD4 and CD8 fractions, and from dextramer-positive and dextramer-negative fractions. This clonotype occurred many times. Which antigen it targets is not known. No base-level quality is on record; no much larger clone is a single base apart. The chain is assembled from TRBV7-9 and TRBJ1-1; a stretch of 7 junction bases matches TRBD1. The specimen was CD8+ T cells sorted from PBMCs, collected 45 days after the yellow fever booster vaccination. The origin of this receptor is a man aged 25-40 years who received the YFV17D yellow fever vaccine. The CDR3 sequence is CASSPPGRGAGNTEAFF. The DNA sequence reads TGTGCCAGCAGCCCCCCAGGCAGGGGGGCAGGGAACACTGAAGCTTTCTTT.